This is a list of T cell receptor beta chains from one sample in a study of T cells in Graves' hyperthyroidism and ophthalmopathy. TCRdb independently ran MiXCR on the multiplex PCR reads; one entry per CDR3 protein. The sample has 250,000 or so distinct CDR3 sequences; less than 20% are singletons. Sequencing was done on a sample of blood. Every receptor here comes from a woman aged 18-29 years with Graves' ophthalmopathy. Both conserved end residues are part of each CDR3. The order of the fields is CDR3 DNA, CDR3 protein, J gene, V gene, clone size, D gene. The D gene is left open where the match is weak. A clone size is listed for some rows: how often the clone was seen (once, few, many), or a class if it is expanded.

CDR3 DNA: TGTGCCAGCAGGCAGGGGGCGAAGGCGGAGACCCAGTACTTC
CDR3 protein: CASRQGAKAETQYF
J gene: TRBJ2-5
V gene: TRBV2
clone size: .
D gene: TRBD1

CDR3 DNA: TGCAGCGTTGAATCCCGACTGGACACCGGGGAGCTGTTTTTT
CDR3 protein: CSVESRLDTGELFF
J gene: TRBJ2-2
V gene: TRBV29-1
clone size: many
D gene: .

CDR3 DNA: TGTGCCAGTAGTATAACGGGGTGGGGCAATCAGCCCCAGCATTTT
CDR3 protein: CASSITGWGNQPQHF
J gene: TRBJ1-5
V gene: TRBV19
clone size: many
D gene: .

CDR3 DNA: TGTGCCAGCAGTGCCACCGGGACTGACCGGGGGAGGCCCCAGCATTTT
CDR3 protein: CASSATGTDRGRPQHF
J gene: TRBJ1-5
V gene: TRBV27
clone size: many
D gene: .

CDR3 DNA: TGCAGTGCTAGGGCCCTAGCGGGGATCAATGAGCAGTTCTTC
CDR3 protein: CSARALAGINEQFF
J gene: TRBJ2-1
V gene: TRBV20-1
clone size: many
D gene: TRBD2

CDR3 DNA: TGCGCCAGCAGCCAAGGACCTTCGACCTCCAATGGCTACACCTTC
CDR3 protein: CASSQGPSTSNGYTF
J gene: TRBJ1-2
V gene: TRBV4-1
clone size: .
D gene: .

CDR3 DNA: TGTGCCAGTAGTCCAGGGGGCTGGTCTGAAGCTTTCTTT
CDR3 protein: CASSPGGWSEAFF
J gene: TRBJ1-1
V gene: TRBV19
clone size: many
D gene: TRBD1

CDR3 DNA: TGTGCCAGCAGTGATACAGGGGGCCCGAACACTGAAGCTTTCTTT
CDR3 protein: CASSDTGGPNTEAFF
J gene: TRBJ1-1
V gene: TRBV6-1
clone size: many
D gene: TRBD1

CDR3 DNA: TGTGCCAGCAGCGCAGAAACGGGGGGGGAGCAGTACTTC
CDR3 protein: CASSAETGGEQYF
J gene: TRBJ2-7
V gene: TRBV13
clone size: many
D gene: TRBD2

CDR3 DNA: TGTGCCAGCTCACTAGTGAGGGGAACCTACAATGAGCAGTTCTTC
CDR3 protein: CASSLVRGTYNEQFF
J gene: TRBJ2-1
V gene: TRBV18
clone size: many
D gene: .

CDR3 DNA: TGTGCCAGCAGCTTAGTAGCGGGTAGCTCTGGAAACACCATATATTTT
CDR3 protein: CASSLVAGSSGNTIYF
J gene: TRBJ1-3
V gene: TRBV7-2
clone size: many
D gene: .